Each of the 21 T cell receptor beta chains below was sequenced from the same sample in a study of identical twins. TCRdb re-derived calls from the 5' RACE reads in MiXCR, one entry per CDR3 protein. This repertoire shows under 900,000 distinct CDR3 sequences, 18% found once; its top ten account for around 13%. This sample also belongs to another study, concerning T cells expressing NK-cell markers.

The specimen sequenced was PBMCs. The origin of the receptors is a woman younger than 35 in good health.

Remarks on this clonotype: One end of the junction does not line up with germline, which may come from a read error. J is TRBJ2-3 and V is TRBV2; 8 bases are shared with TRBD2. The CDR3 runs to 18 residues. Germline V gene data show CDR1 as SNHLY and CDR2 as FYNNEI. CDR3: CTSSLAAGVERSTDTQYF. In DNA form, the CDR3 reads TGTACCAGCAGTTTAGCAGCGGGAGTTGAGCGAAGCACAGATACGCAGTATTTT.

A few counts support this clonotype. The V and J genes are TRBV7-2 and TRBJ2-7; D remains unclear. This CDR3 is built from 14 residues. Per the germline V gene, CDR1 is SGHTA and CDR2 is FQGNSA. V lost 1 base, J lost 4 bases, and 11 bases lay in between. The CDR3 sequence: CASSLGSADYEQYF. Here the CDR3 DNA reads TGTGCCAGCAGCTTAGGGAGCGCCGATTACGAGCAGTACTTC.

V and J are TRBV9 and TRBJ2-7; D is perhaps TRBD1 (7 bases). From germline, CDR1 is SGDLS and CDR2 YYNGEE. The CDR3 covers 14 residues. V was pared by 4 bases and J by 0 bases, with 11 bases between. CDR3 bases: TGTGCCAGCAGCCAGGGGGGCCTCTCCTACGAGCAGTACTTC. This translates into CASSQGGLSYEQYF.

V gene TRBV5-1 combines with J gene TRBJ2-1; 9 bases match TRBD2. From germline, CDR1 is SGHRS and CDR2 YFSETQ. The CDR3 runs to 15 residues. Germline trimming cut 4 bases from V and 3 bases from J; bases unmatched to any gene: 5. This CDR3 reads CASSPRTSDYNEQFF. Here the CDR3 DNA reads TGCGCCAGCAGCCCTAGGACTAGCGACTACAATGAGCAGTTCTTC. Filled out from reference TRBV5-1 and TRBJ2-1, the complete variable domain reads KAGVTQTPRYLIKTRGQQVTLSCSPISGHRSVSWYQQTPGQGLQFLFEYFSETQRNKGNFPGRFSGRQFSNSRSEMNVSTLELGDSALYLCASSPRTSDYNEQFFGPGTRLTVL.

The CDR3: CASRALRTGANVLTF. CDR3 in DNA: TGTGCCAGCAGGGCGCTAAGGACTGGGGCCAACGTCCTGACTTTC. The J gene is TRBJ2-6, the V gene TRBV2, with D uncertain. The V gene lost 6 bases and the J gene lost 2 bases, with 11 bases spanning the gap. The CDR3 is 15 amino acids. CDR1 and CDR2 (germline): SNHLY, FYNNEI.

This clonotype has just a few counts. The chain employs TRBV24-1 and TRBJ1-2; D gene uncertain. Per the germline V gene, CDR1 is KGHDR and CDR2 is SFDVKD. V was shortened by 2 bases and J by 3 bases, with 12 bases between the two germline ends. CDR3 length equals 15 residues. The chain's CDR3 is CATSDSREGDYGYTF. The CDR3 bases are TGTGCCACCAGTGATTCAAGGGAGGGAGACTATGGCTACACCTTC.

This clonotype was observed a few times. V is TRBV6-5 and J is TRBJ2-2; the match to TRBD1 covers 11 bases. With 2 bases clipped from V and 7 bases from J, the junction kept 3 bases outside the gene matches. This CDR3 comprises 15 residues. The V gene's germline CDR1 is MNHEY and CDR2 SVGAGI. CDR3: CASSYAGQGVGELFF. The CDR3 nucleotides read TGTGCCAGCAGTTACGCGGGACAGGGGGTCGGGGAGCTGTTTTTT.

The genes are TRBV24-1 and TRBJ2-1; no definite D call. The V end lost 3 bases, the J end lost 8 bases, and 10 bases lay between the germline ends. The CDR3 is 13 residues long. The germline gives CDR1 KGHDR, CDR2 SFDVKD. CDR3 loop: CATSDAPRDEQFF. CDR3 in DNA: TGTGCCACCAGTGATGCCCCCCGAGATGAGCAGTTCTTC.

This clonotype has a handful of counts. This chain uses TRBV9 with TRBJ2-6; D is undetermined. CDR3 length: 18 amino acids. The germline V and J ends were trimmed by 0 bases and 1 base, with 14 bases remaining between them. Germline-derived CDR1 and CDR2 are SGDLS and YYNGEE. The CDR3, as DNA: TGTGCCAGCAGCGTAGCCCCGGGCCTGGGGTCTGGGGCCAACGTCCTGACTTTC. Protein product: CASSVAPGLGSGANVLTF.

This clonotype was seen a few times. CDR3 loop: CASSVSDRLRNTEAFF. Written as DNA, the CDR3 is TGTGCCAGCAGCGTCTCTGACAGGCTTCGGAACACTGAAGCTTTCTTT. This chain links TRBV9 with TRBJ1-1; TRBD1 is a possible D gene (6 bases). CDR3 size: 16 residues. V was cut by 2 bases and J by 1 base, with 15 bases left in between. Germline CDR1 SGDLS, CDR2 YYNGEE.

The genes are TRBV20-1 and TRBJ2-1; 8 nucleotides agree with TRBD1. V trimming: 2 bases; J trimming: 4 bases; junction bases outside the gene matches: 4. This CDR3 is built from 14 residues. The germline V gene has CDR1 DFQATT and CDR2 SNEGSKA (reference sequence). CDR3 DNA: TGCAGTGCTAGACAGGGGGCGATTTACAATGAGCAGTTCTTC. Translating it yields CSARQGAIYNEQFF.

This clonotype was seen only a few times. The J gene is TRBJ1-1, the V gene TRBV5-1; D might be TRBD1 (5 bases). The V end was cut by 0 bases, the J end by 1 base, with 10 bases between. This CDR3 region has 15 residues. The germline V gene encodes CDR1 SGHRS and CDR2 YFSETQ. This CDR3 is CASSLGWDGNTEAFF. For the CDR3, the DNA is TGCGCCAGCAGCTTGGGTTGGGACGGGAACACTGAAGCTTTCTTT.

The gene calls are TRBV4-3 and TRBJ2-7, with 10 bases lining up with TRBD2. J was trimmed by 4 bases and V by 3 bases; bases with no gene match: 6. Germline loops: CDR1 LGHNA, CDR2 YSLEER. The CDR3 contains 15 residues. Here the CDR3 reads CASSQATSGPYEQYF. The DNA for the CDR3 is TGCGCCAGCAGCCAGGCGACTAGCGGGCCGTACGAGCAGTACTTC.

The V gene is TRBV12-3 or TRBV12-4, the J gene TRBJ2-7, with TRBD2 identical over 8 bases. V shed 6 bases, J shed 6 bases, and the junction held 19 bases outside the gene matches. CDR3 length: 17 amino acids. CDR3 in amino acids: CASSGGVGPVGGFEQYF. Written as DNA, the CDR3 is TGTGCCAGCAGCGGGGGGGTTGGTCCGGTTGGAGGTTTCGAGCAGTACTTC.

This clonotype was seen a few times. The chain links TRBV10-2 to TRBJ2-2; D remains ambiguous. CDR3 length equals 11 residues. Germline V gene lookup returns CDR1 WSHSY and CDR2 SAAADI. V gave up 3 bases and J gave up 6 bases, with 2 bases separating them. This CDR3 is CASSDAGELFF. For the CDR3, the DNA is TGCGCCAGCAGTGACGCCGGGGAGCTGTTTTTT.

This clonotype was found a few times. The chain employs TRBV12-3 or TRBV12-4 and TRBJ1-6, with D uncertain. V lost 7 bases and J lost 5, with 12 bases in between. This CDR3 comprises 14 residues. Written as DNA, the CDR3 is TGTGCCAGCACCACCCACCCTAATAATTCACCCCTCCACTTT. It encodes CASTTHPNNSPLHF.

V gene TRBV6-2 or TRBV6-3 combines with J gene TRBJ1-2, with 7 nucleotides matching TRBD1. Germline CDR1 reads MNHEY; CDR2 reads SVGEGT. The CDR3 is 13 residues long. V shed 8 bases, J shed 8 bases, and the junction held 11 bases outside the gene matches. In DNA, the CDR3 is TGTGCCAGCGGCGACAGGGTTTTGCGAGGCTACACCTTC. Residues: CASGDRVLRGYTF.

This clonotype was observed a handful of times. The chain has TRBV9 and TRBJ2-2, with TRBD1 matching 7 bases. Germline trimming cut 3 bases from V and 4 bases from J; bases unmatched to any gene: 9. Germline-derived CDR1 and CDR2 are SGDLS and YYNGEE. The CDR3 contains 16 residues. The CDR3 nucleotides are TGTGCCAGCAGCGAGGCGCCAGGGGGTTTCACCGGGGAGCTGTTTTTT. Translated: CASSEAPGGFTGELFF.

The gene calls are TRBV20-1 and TRBJ2-5; D gene uncertain. Germline assignment: CDR1 DFQATT and CDR2 SNEGSKA (reference sequence). CDR3 length equals 13 residues. Between the trimmed V and J ends, which lost 3 bases and 5 bases, there was a span of 13 bases. CDR3 region: CSASARVVETQYF. For the CDR3, the DNA is TGCAGTGCTAGTGCTAGGGTTGTCGAGACCCAGTACTTC.

The rearrangement links TRBV5-4 to TRBJ2-3; 8 bases match TRBD2. Looked up from germline, CDR1 is SGHNT and CDR2 is YYREEE (reference sequence). The CDR3 runs 15 residues. J lost 6 bases, V lost 4 bases, and 10 bases had no gene match. The CDR3, as DNA: TGTGCCAGCAGCCGACAGACTAGCGAGGTCGATACGCAGTATTTT. Its translation: CASSRQTSEVDTQYF.

This rearrangement joins TRBV30 to TRBJ1-2, with D hard to call. CDR1 and CDR2 from the germline V gene are GTSNPN and SVGIG (reference sequence). V was cut by 2 bases and J by 5 bases, with 6 bases left in between. There are 11 residues in the CDR3. CDR3 protein: CAWSQSYGYTF. The CDR3 DNA reads as TGTGCCTGGAGTCAAAGTTATGGCTACACCTTC.